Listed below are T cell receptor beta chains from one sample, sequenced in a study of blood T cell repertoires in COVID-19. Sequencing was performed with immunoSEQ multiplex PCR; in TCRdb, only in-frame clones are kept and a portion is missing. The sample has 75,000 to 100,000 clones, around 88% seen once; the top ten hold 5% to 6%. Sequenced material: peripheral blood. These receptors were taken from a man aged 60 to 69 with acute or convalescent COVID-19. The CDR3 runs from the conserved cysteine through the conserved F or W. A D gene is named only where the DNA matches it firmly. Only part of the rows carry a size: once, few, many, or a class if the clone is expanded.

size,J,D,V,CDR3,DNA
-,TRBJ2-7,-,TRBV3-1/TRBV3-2,CASSQDAQGYEQYF,TGTGCCAGCAGCCAAGATGCTCAGGGGTACGAGCAGTACTTC
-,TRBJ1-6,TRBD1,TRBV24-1,CATSDPGQNSPLHF,TGTGCCACCAGTGATCCGGGACAGAATTCACCCCTCCACTTT
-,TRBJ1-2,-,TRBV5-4,CASALGSYGYTF,TGTGCCAGCGCCCTGGGCAGTTATGGCTACACCTTC
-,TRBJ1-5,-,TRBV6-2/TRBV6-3,CASSYTQGRTNQPQHF,TGTGCCAGCAGTTACACCCAGGGTAGGACCAATCAGCCCCAGCATTTT
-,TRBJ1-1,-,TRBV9,CASSFMAENTEAFF,TGTGCCAGCAGCTTTATGGCTGAGAACACTGAAGCTTTCTTT
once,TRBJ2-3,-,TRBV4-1,CASSQTRADTQYF,TGCGCCAGCAGCCAAACTAGGGCAGATACGCAGTATTTT
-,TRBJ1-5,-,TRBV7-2,CASSQGAVEPQHF,TGTGCCAGCAGTCAGGGCGCGGTAGAGCCCCAGCATTTT
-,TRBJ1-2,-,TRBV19,CASSIRGYGYTF,TGTGCCAGTAGTATCCGGGGATATGGCTACACCTTC
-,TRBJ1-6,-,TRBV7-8,CASSLALRTPNSPLHF,TGTGCCAGCAGCTTAGCGCTTAGGACACCAAATTCACCCCTCCACTTT
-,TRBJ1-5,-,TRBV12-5,CASPDFLPQPQHF,TGTGCTAGTCCAGATTTCCTCCCCCAGCCCCAGCATTTT
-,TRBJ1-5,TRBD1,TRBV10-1,CASSAGGSQPQHF,TGCGCCAGCAGCGCAGGGGGGAGTCAGCCCCAGCATTTT
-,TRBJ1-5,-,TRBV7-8,CASSLKRQFNQPQHF,TGTGCCAGCAGCTTAAAGCGGCAGTTCAATCAGCCCCAGCATTTT
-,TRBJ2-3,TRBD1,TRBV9,CASSAQGAGADTQYF,TGTGCCAGCAGCGCCCAGGGGGCGGGTGCAGATACGCAGTATTTT
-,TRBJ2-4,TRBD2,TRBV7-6,CASSLEASGGAKNIQYF,TGTGCCAGCAGCTTAGAGGCTAGCGGGGGAGCCAAAAACATTCAGTACTTC
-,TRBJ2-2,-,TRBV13,CASSFQNTGELFF,TGTGCCAGCAGCTTCCAGAACACCGGGGAGCTGTTTTTT
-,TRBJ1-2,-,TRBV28,CASSLEGEGYTF,TGTGCCAGCAGTTTAGAGGGGGAAGGCTACACCTTC
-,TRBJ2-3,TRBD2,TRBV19,CASRPQRGSTDTQYF,TGTGCCAGTCGACCTCAGCGGGGGAGCACAGATACGCAGTATTTT
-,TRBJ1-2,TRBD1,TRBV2,CASSEGTATGNPSLYGYTF,TGTGCCAGCAGTGAAGGAACAGCGACAGGGAACCCTTCGCTCTATGGCTACACCTTC